This TCR beta chain derives from a study of T cell repertoires in cytomegalovirus infection. Trimming took off 5 bases at V and 0 bases at J, with 12 bases between the two ends. The CDR3 is 15 amino acids. CDR1 and CDR2 from the germline V gene are SGHVS and FNYEAQ. To note about this clonotype: Antigen specificity is unknown.

From the reads, TCRdb called clonotypes with MiXCR, one entry per CDR3 protein. The profile shows roughly 570,000 distinct CDR3 sequences, about 39% of them singletons. Study outcomes and limitations: Ex vivo responses were dominated by HLA-C-restricted CMV-specific TCR beta clonotypes.

The sample here was cultured PBMCs, taken from culture after CMV antigen stimulation. The chain links TRBV7-6 to TRBJ2-3; possibly TRBD1 for D (6 bases). The sequence was collected from a human donor in good health (CMV status not recorded). Some clones in this sample may be carry-over from other donors' samples. This chain's CDR3 is CASSPGTPSTDTQYF. The CDR3 DNA reads as TGTGCCAGCAGCCCGGGGACACCTAGCACAGATACGCAGTATTTT.